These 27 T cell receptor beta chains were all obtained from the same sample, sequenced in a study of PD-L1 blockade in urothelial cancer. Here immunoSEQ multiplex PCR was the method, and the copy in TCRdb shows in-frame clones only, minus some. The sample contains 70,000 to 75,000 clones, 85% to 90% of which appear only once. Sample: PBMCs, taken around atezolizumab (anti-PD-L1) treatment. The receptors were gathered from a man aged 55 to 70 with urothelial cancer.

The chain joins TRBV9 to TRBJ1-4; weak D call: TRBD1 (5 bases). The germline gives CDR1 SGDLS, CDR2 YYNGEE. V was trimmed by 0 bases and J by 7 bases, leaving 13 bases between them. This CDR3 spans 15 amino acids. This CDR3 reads CASSVAGGRSEKLFF. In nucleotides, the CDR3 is TGTGCCAGCAGCGTAGCTGGGGGGAGGAGTGAAAAACTGTTTTTT.

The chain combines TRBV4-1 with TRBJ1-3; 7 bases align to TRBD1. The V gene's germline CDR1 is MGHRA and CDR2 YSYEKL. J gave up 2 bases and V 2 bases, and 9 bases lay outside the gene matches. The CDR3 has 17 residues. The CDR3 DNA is TGCGCCAGCAGCCAATCCATCGTGAGGGGGCCTGGAAACACCATATATTTT. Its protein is CASSQSIVRGPGNTIYF.

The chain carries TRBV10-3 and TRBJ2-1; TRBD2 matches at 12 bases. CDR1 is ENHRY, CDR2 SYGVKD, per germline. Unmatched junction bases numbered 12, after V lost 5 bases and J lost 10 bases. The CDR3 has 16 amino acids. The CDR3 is CAISTPGLAGPGEQFF. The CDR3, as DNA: TGTGCCATCAGTACTCCGGGACTAGCGGGCCCAGGGGAGCAGTTCTTC.

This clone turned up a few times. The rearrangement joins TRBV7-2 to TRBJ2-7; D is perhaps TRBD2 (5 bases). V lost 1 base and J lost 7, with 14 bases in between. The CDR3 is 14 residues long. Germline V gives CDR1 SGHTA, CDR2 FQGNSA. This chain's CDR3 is CASSLEASRTEQYF. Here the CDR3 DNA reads TGTGCCAGCAGCTTAGAAGCCTCCAGGACTGAGCAGTACTTC.

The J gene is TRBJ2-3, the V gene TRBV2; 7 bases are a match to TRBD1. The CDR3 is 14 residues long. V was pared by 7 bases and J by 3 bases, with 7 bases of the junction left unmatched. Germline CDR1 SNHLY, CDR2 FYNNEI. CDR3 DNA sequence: TGTGCCAGCAAGAAGGGACAGTCAACAGATACGCAGTATTTT. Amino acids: CASKKGQSTDTQYF.

The DNA for the CDR3 is TGTGCCAGCAGTTTAAAATTGCGCGCGTTCTCCTACGAGCAGTACTTC. Translated, it gives CASSLKLRAFSYEQYF. The rearrangement joins TRBV28 to TRBJ2-7; D unclear. The length of the CDR3 is 16 residues. The V end lost 2 bases, the J end lost 0 bases, and 14 bases lay between the germline ends. CDR1 MDHEN and CDR2 SYDVKM come from the germline V gene.

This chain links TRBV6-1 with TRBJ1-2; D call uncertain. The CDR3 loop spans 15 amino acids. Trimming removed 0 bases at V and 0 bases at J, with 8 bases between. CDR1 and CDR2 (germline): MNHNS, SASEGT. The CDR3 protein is CASSEAPQANYGYTF. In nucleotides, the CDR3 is TGTGCCAGCAGTGAAGCCCCCCAGGCTAACTATGGCTACACCTTC.

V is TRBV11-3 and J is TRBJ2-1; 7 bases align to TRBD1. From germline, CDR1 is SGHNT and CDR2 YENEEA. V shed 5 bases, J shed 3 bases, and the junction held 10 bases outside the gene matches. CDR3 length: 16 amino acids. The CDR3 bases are TGTGCCAGCAGCCCCTCCGGGACAGCAAACTACAATGAGCAGTTCTTC. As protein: CASSPSGTANYNEQFF.

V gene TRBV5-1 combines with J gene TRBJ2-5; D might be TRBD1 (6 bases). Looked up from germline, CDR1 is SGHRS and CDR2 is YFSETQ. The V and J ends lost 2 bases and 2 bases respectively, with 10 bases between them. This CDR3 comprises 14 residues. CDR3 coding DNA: TGCGCCAGCAGCTTTACAGGGTTTCAAGAGACCCAGTACTTC. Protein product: CASSFTGFQETQYF.

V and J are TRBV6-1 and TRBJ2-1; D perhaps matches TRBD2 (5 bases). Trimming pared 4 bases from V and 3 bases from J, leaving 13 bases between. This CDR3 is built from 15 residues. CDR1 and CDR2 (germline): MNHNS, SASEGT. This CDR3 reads CASSVGIGGYNEQFF. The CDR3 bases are TGTGCCAGCAGTGTAGGGATTGGAGGCTACAATGAGCAGTTCTTC.

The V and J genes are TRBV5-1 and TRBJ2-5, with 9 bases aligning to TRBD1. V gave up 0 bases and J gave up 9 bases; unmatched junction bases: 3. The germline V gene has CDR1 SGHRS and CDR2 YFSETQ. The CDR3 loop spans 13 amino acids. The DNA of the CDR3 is TGCGCCAGCAGCTTGGAGGGGACAGGGCCCCAGTACTTC. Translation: CASSLEGTGPQYF. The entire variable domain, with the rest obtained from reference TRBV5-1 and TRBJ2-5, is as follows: KAGVTQTPRYLIKTRGQQVTLSCSPISGHRSVSWYQQTPGQGLQFLFEYFSETQRNKGNFPGRFSGRQFSNSRSEMNVSTLELGDSALYLCASSLEGTGPQYFGPGTRLLVL.

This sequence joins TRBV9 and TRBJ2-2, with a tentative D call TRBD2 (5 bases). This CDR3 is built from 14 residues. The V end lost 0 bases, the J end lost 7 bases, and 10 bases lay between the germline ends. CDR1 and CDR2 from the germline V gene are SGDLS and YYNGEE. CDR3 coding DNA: TGTGCCAGCAGCGTAGGAACGGGGTTCGGGGAGCTGTTTTTT. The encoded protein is CASSVGTGFGELFF.

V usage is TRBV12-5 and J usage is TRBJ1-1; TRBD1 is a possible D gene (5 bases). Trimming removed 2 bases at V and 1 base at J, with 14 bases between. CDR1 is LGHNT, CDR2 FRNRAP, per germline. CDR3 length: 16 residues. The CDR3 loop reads CASGLIGGVKNTEAFF. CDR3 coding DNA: TGTGCTAGTGGTTTGATAGGAGGGGTTAAGAACACTGAAGCTTTCTTT.

CDR3 in amino acids: CASSQGSGRSTDTQYF. CDR3 DNA: TGCGCCAGCAGCCAGGGTAGCGGGAGGAGCACAGATACGCAGTATTTT. The chain employs TRBV4-3 and TRBJ2-3; 10 nucleotides line up with TRBD2. Germline V gene sequence: CDR1 LGHNA, CDR2 YSLEER. The CDR3 contains 16 residues. The V gene end was trimmed by 3 bases and the J gene end by 0 bases; junction bases not matched to a gene: 3.

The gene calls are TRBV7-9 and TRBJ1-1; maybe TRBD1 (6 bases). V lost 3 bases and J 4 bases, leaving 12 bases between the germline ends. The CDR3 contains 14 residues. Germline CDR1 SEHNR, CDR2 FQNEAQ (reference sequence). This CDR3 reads CASSFAEGGTEAFF. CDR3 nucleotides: TGTGCCAGCAGCTTCGCCGAAGGGGGCACTGAAGCTTTCTTT.

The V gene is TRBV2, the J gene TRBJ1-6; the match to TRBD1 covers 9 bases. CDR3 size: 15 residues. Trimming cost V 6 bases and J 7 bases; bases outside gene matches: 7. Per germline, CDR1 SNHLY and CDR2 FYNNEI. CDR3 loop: CASSGQGFMNSPLHF. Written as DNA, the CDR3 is TGTGCCAGCAGCGGACAGGGGTTTATGAATTCACCCCTCCACTTT.

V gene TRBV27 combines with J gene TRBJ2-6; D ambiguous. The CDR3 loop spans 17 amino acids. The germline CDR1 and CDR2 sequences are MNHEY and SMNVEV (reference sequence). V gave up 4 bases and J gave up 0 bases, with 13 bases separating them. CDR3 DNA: TGTGCCAGCAGTTCCGACCGGGTTTCCTCTGGGGCCAACGTCCTGACTTTC. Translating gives CASSSDRVSSGANVLTF.

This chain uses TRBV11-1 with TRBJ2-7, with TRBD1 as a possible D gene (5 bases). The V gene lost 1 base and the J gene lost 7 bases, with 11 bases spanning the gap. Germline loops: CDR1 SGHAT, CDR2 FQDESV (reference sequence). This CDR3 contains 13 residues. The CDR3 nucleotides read TGTGCCAGCAGCTTAGGCCAGGCAGGGGAGCAGTACTTC. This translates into CASSLGQAGEQYF.

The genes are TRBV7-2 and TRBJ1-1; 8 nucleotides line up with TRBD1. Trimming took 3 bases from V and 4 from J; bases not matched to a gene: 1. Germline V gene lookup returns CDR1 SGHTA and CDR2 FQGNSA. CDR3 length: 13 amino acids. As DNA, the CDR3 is TGTGCCAGCAGCTTTACAGGGGGCACTGAAGCTTTCTTT. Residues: CASSFTGGTEAFF.

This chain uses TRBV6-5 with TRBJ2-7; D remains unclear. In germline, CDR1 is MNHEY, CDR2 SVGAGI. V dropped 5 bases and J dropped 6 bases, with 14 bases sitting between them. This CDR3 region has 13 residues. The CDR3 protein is CASSVRTQAEQYF. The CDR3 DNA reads TGTGCCAGCAGTGTGCGCACTCAGGCCGAGCAGTACTTC.

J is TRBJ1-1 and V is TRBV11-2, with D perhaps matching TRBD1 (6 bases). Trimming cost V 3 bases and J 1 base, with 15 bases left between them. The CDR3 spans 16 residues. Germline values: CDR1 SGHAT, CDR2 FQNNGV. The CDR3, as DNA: TGTGCCAGCAGCTTCTTACCGGGACAACGGAACACTGAAGCTTTCTTT. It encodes CASSFLPGQRNTEAFF.

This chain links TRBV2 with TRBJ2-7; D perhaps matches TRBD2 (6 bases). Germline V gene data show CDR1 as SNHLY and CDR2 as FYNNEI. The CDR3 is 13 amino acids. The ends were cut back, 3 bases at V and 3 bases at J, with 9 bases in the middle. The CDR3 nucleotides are TGTGCCAGCAGTGATGGTAGCGGCTACGAGCAGTACTTC. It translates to CASSDGSGYEQYF.

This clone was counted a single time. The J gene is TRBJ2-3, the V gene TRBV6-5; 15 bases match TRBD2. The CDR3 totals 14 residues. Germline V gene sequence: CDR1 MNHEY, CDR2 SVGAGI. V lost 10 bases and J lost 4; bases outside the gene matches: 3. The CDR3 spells CAIGLAGGSDTQYF. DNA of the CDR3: TGTGCCATCGGACTAGCGGGAGGGTCAGATACGCAGTATTTT.

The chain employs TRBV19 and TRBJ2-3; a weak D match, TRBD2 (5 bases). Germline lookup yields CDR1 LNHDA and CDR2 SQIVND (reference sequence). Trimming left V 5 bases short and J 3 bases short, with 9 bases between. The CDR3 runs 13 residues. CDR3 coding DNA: TGTGCCAGTAGTGCCCCGGGGACAGATACGCAGTATTTT. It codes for CASSAPGTDTQYF.

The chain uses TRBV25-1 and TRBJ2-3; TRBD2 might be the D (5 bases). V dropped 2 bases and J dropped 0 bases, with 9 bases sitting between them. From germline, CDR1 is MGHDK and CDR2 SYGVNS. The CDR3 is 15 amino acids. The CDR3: CASSELALSTDTQYF. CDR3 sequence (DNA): TGTGCCAGCAGTGAACTAGCACTCAGCACAGATACGCAGTATTTT.

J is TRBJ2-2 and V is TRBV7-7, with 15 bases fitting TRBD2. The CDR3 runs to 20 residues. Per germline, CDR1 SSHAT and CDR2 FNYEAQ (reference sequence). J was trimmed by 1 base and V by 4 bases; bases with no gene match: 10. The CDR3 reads CASSSTPGLAGGRNTGELFF. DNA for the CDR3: TGTGCCAGCAGCTCGACGCCGGGACTAGCGGGGGGACGGAACACCGGGGAGCTGTTTTTT.

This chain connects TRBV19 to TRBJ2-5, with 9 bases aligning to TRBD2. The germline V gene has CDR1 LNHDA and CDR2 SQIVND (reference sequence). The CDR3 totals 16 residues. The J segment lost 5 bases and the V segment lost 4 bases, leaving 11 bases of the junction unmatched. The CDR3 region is CASSSKSGRKVETQYF. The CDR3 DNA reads TGTGCCAGTAGTAGTAAGAGCGGGAGGAAAGTCGAGACCCAGTACTTC.